Listed below are T cell receptor beta chains from one sample, sequenced in a study of T cells after yellow fever vaccination. In TCRdb, the 5' RACE reads were re-called with MiXCR into one record per CDR3 protein. This table holds some 670,000 distinct CDR3 sequences, roughly an eighth found once. Here the sequenced sample was PBMCs, taken on the day of the yellow fever booster vaccination. Receptors were obtained from a man in his thirties or forties who received the YFV17D yellow fever vaccine. Each CDR3 is given with its conserved first and last residue. The D gene is left open where the match is weak. A row's size may be missing; if present it is once, few, many or a size class.

DNA: TGTGCCAGCAGTGCGGGACTAGCCTACGAGCAGTACTTC; CDR3: CASSAGLAYEQYF; J: TRBJ2-7; V: TRBV21-1; size: many; D: -
DNA: TGTGCCAGCAGCTTATATTCGGACCGACCCCAGCATTTT; CDR3: CASSLYSDRPQHF; J: TRBJ1-5; V: TRBV7-2; size: few; D: -
DNA: TGTGCCAGCAGCCATCCGGGACGCTACAATGAGCAGTTCTTC; CDR3: CASSHPGRYNEQFF; J: TRBJ2-1; V: TRBV27; size: few; D: -
DNA: TGTGCCTGGAGTTCGGAGGACGTTCCGGTTAATGAAAAACTGTTTTTT; CDR3: CAWSSEDVPVNEKLFF; J: TRBJ1-4; V: TRBV30; size: -; D: -
DNA: TGTGCCAGTAGGAGACAGGGGTTCGCCAAAAACATTCAGTACTTC; CDR3: CASRRQGFAKNIQYF; J: TRBJ2-4; V: TRBV19; size: few; D: TRBD1
DNA: TGTGCCAGCAGCCCGATCTTACCCTCGAGCCACGAGCAGTACTTC; CDR3: CASSPILPSSHEQYF; J: TRBJ2-7; V: TRBV3-1; size: few; D: -
DNA: TGCAGTGCTAGACTAGCACAGAGTTACGAGCAGTACTTC; CDR3: CSARLAQSYEQYF; J: TRBJ2-7; V: TRBV20-1; size: -; D: -
DNA: TGTGCCAGCGGGGGGAGCCGCTACCGTACGAACACCGGGGAGCTGTTTTTT; CDR3: CASGGSRYRTNTGELFF; J: TRBJ2-2; V: TRBV27; size: -; D: -
DNA: TGCAGCGTTCCTGGGAGCTCCTACAATGAGCAGTTCTTC; CDR3: CSVPGSSYNEQFF; J: TRBJ2-1; V: TRBV29-1; size: few; D: -
DNA: TGCGCCAGCAGCCAAGCTTACAGAAACGAGCAGTACTTC; CDR3: CASSQAYRNEQYF; J: TRBJ2-7; V: TRBV4-3; size: few; D: -
DNA: TGTGCCACCACCGTTGACAGGGGATACTATGGCTACACCTTC; CDR3: CATTVDRGYYGYTF; J: TRBJ1-2; V: TRBV19; size: few; D: TRBD1
DNA: TGTGCCAGCAGCCAATTTCAGGGGGCGAGAGAAAAACTGTTTTTT; CDR3: CASSQFQGAREKLFF; J: TRBJ1-4; V: TRBV6-1; size: few; D: TRBD1
DNA: TGTGCCAGCAGCCCTTTAGGAGCGGGAGGAGATACGCAGTATTTT; CDR3: CASSPLGAGGDTQYF; J: TRBJ2-3; V: TRBV9; size: many; D: TRBD2
DNA: TGCGCCAGCAGCCCGACTAGCGGGGGCCTTGGGGCCCAGTACTTC; CDR3: CASSPTSGGLGAQYF; J: TRBJ2-5; V: TRBV5-1; size: many; D: TRBD2
DNA: TGTGCCAGCAGTTACGGGTCATGGTGGGACAGGGCGACCTACGAGCAGTACTTC; CDR3: CASSYGSWWDRATYEQYF; J: TRBJ2-7; V: TRBV6-5; size: -; D: TRBD1
DNA: TGTGCCAGCAGCGGACAGAACCAAGAGACCCAGTACTTC; CDR3: CASSGQNQETQYF; J: TRBJ2-5; V: TRBV7-2; size: few; D: -
DNA: TGTGCCAGCAGCATTTCTGGGGTCTACGAGCAGTACTTC; CDR3: CASSISGVYEQYF; J: TRBJ2-7; V: TRBV14; size: few; D: -
DNA: TGTGCCAGCAGCCAAGATGGGACTAGCGGGAGCCTAAGCACAGATACGCAGTATTTT; CDR3: CASSQDGTSGSLSTDTQYF; J: TRBJ2-3; V: TRBV3-1; size: few; D: TRBD2
DNA: TGTGCCAGCAGCTTGGTACAGGGGCCTACAGATACGCAGTATTTT; CDR3: CASSLVQGPTDTQYF; J: TRBJ2-3; V: TRBV5-5; size: -; D: TRBD1
DNA: TGTGCCAGTTCCCTGGGGGTCGGGGCGGGCGCTGAAGCTTTCTTT; CDR3: CASSLGVGAGAEAFF; J: TRBJ1-1; V: TRBV19; size: -; D: -
DNA: TGCGCCAGCAGCCAAGACCTGTCCCGGGGGGCAGAGCAGTACTTC; CDR3: CASSQDLSRGAEQYF; J: TRBJ2-7; V: TRBV4-3; size: -; D: -
DNA: TGCAGTGCTAGTGTCAGCGACGGCACAGATACGCAGTATTTT; CDR3: CSASVSDGTDTQYF; J: TRBJ2-3; V: TRBV20-1; size: -; D: -
DNA: TGTGCCAGCAGCACCGGACTAGCCGGTGAGCAGTTCTTC; CDR3: CASSTGLAGEQFF; J: TRBJ2-1; V: TRBV7-3; size: -; D: TRBD2
DNA: TGTGCCAGCAGTTTAGGGGACAATCAGCCCCAGCATTTT; CDR3: CASSLGDNQPQHF; J: TRBJ1-5; V: TRBV12-3/TRBV12-4; size: few; D: -
DNA: TGTGCCAGCAGCCAACCCGGGACGTCTAACACCGGGGAGCTGTTTTTT; CDR3: CASSQPGTSNTGELFF; J: TRBJ2-2; V: TRBV14; size: few; D: -
DNA: TGTGCCAGCAGTGGACCTGGGACCTTC; CDR3: CASSGPGTF; J: TRBJ1-2; V: TRBV25-1; size: -; D: -
DNA: TGTGCCAGCAGCTTAGGGGACGGTACTCGGTACGAGCAGTACTTC; CDR3: CASSLGDGTRYEQYF; J: TRBJ2-7; V: TRBV7-9; size: -; D: -
DNA: TGTGCCAGCAGCCCCAGACATCCATCGGGGGAGACCCAGTACTTC; CDR3: CASSPRHPSGETQYF; J: TRBJ2-5; V: TRBV7-2; size: few; D: -
DNA: TGTGCCAGCAGTTACTTTGGCAATACAGATACGCAGTATTTT; CDR3: CASSYFGNTDTQYF; J: TRBJ2-3; V: TRBV6-2/TRBV6-3; size: many; D: -
DNA: TGTGCCAGCAGCTCCCAGCGGGACTACGAGCAGTACTTC; CDR3: CASSSQRDYEQYF; J: TRBJ2-7; V: TRBV7-9; size: -; D: TRBD2
DNA: TGTGCCAGTAGTATTCTCCGGGCCGGGGAGCTGTTTTTT; CDR3: CASSILRAGELFF; J: TRBJ2-2; V: TRBV19; size: -; D: -
DNA: TGTGCCAGCAGGTACCTAGCGGGAGGTTCCTACGAGCAGTACTTC; CDR3: CASRYLAGGSYEQYF; J: TRBJ2-7; V: TRBV12-3/TRBV12-4; size: few; D: TRBD2